Listed below are T cell receptor beta chains from one sample, sequenced in a study of T cell responses to AZD1222 COVID-19 vaccine. The method was immunoSEQ multiplex PCR; TCRdb's version includes in-frame clones alone and lacks a portion of them. The top ten clones hold 0.85% to 1.2% of a sample with around 130,000 clones, around 90% of them seen once. The sample here was peripheral blood, taken 28 days after the second AZD1222 dose. These receptors all come from an adult who received the AZD1222 COVID-19 vaccine. Each CDR3 is given with its conserved first and last residue. The D gene is left open where the match is weak. Size values are once, few and many counts, or a class for expanded clones, and some rows have none.

length: 16; J: TRBJ2-1; V: TRBV27; D: .; size: once; DNA: TGTGCCAGCAGTTCCGGGGCGGCCGGGTCCTACAATGAGCAGTTCTTC; CDR3: CASSSGAAGSYNEQFF
length: 15; J: TRBJ1-1; V: TRBV6-2/TRBV6-3; D: .; size: .; DNA: TGTGCCAGCAGTTACGCCGGGGCCCGGAACACTGAAGCTTTCTTT; CDR3: CASSYAGARNTEAFF
length: 16; J: TRBJ2-2; V: TRBV13; D: TRBD2; size: few; DNA: TGTGCCAGCAGCTACGGACTAGCGGGGAACACCGGGGAGCTGTTTTTT; CDR3: CASSYGLAGNTGELFF
length: 13; J: TRBJ1-1; V: TRBV11-3; D: .; size: .; DNA: TGTGCCAGCAGCCGGGGGCATGGGCAAGAAGCTTTCTTT; CDR3: CASSRGHGQEAFF
length: 18; J: TRBJ1-3; V: TRBV28; D: .; size: .; DNA: TGTGCCAGCAGTTTACCTCGTGGGCAGATTAGAGATGGGAACACCATATATTTT; CDR3: CASSLPRGQIRDGNTIYF
length: 14; J: TRBJ2-7; V: TRBV7-9; D: TRBD2; size: once; DNA: TGTGCCAGCACCGCGGGCGGGGGGGACTACGAGCAGTACTTC; CDR3: CASTAGGGDYEQYF
length: 16; J: TRBJ1-2; V: TRBV4-2; D: TRBD1; size: few; DNA: TGTGCCAGCAGCCCCGGTACAGGGGGCGGTGACTATGGCTACACCTTC; CDR3: CASSPGTGGGDYGYTF
length: 17; J: TRBJ1-6; V: TRBV4-3; D: .; size: .; DNA: TGCGCCAGCAGCCAAGACCCGGCCCGGGGGAGGAATTCACCCCTCCACTTT; CDR3: CASSQDPARGRNSPLHF
length: 17; J: TRBJ1-3; V: TRBV30; D: .; size: .; DNA: TGTGCCTGGACTTCGGAGATGGGGCGTAGCTCTGGAAACACCATATATTTT; CDR3: CAWTSEMGRSSGNTIYF
length: 15; J: TRBJ1-1; V: TRBV18; D: .; size: .; DNA: TGTGCCAGCTCACCCCCGTTAGGGGGTGGTACTGAAGCTTTCTTT; CDR3: CASSPPLGGGTEAFF
length: 15; J: TRBJ1-1; V: TRBV11-3; D: .; size: .; DNA: TGTGCCAGCAGCTCCTGGACGGAAATGAACACTGAAGCTTTCTTT; CDR3: CASSSWTEMNTEAFF
length: 15; J: TRBJ2-7; V: TRBV6-2/TRBV6-3; D: .; size: .; DNA: TGTGCCAGCAGTTACGGGACTCTGGGATCCTACGAGCAGTACTTC; CDR3: CASSYGTLGSYEQYF
length: 14; J: TRBJ1-1; V: TRBV6-5; D: .; size: .; DNA: TGTGCCAGCACCAAAGGGGACGCGAACACTGAAGCTTTCTTT; CDR3: CASTKGDANTEAFF
length: 12; J: TRBJ1-1; V: TRBV19; D: TRBD1; size: .; DNA: TGTGCCAGCAAACAGGGGAGCACTGAAGCTTTCTTT; CDR3: CASKQGSTEAFF